This is a list of T cell receptor beta chains from one sample in a study of human T cells and chemical hapten exposure. TCRdb passed the RACE reads through MiXCR, listing each CDR3 protein once. The table has just under 40,000 distinct CDR3 sequences, 12% seen once. The sequencing used whole blood, collected in connection with sensitization to the hapten diphenylcyclopropenone (DPC). These receptors came from a woman aged 40 to 50 with alopecia areata. Some clones in this sample may be carry-over from other donors' samples. The CDR3 runs from the conserved cysteine through the conserved F or W.

j_call v_call cdr3_aa
TRBJ1-1 TRBV9 CASSVSGQVGAEAFF
TRBJ1-3 TRBV29-1 CSGTPPGGNTIYF
TRBJ2-5 TRBV15 CATSRGQAQETQYF
TRBJ2-1 TRBV11-2 CASSLELAGDHEQFF
TRBJ2-1 TRBV28 CASSPGGNNEQFF
TRBJ2-5 TRBV3-1 CASSQTHQETQYF
TRBJ2-1 TRBV29-1 CSVAGASSYNEQFF
TRBJ1-1 TRBV27 CASSTRQGWNTEAFF
TRBJ2-7 TRBV29-1 CSVEKQYEQYF
TRBJ2-3 TRBV7-3 CASSHGTDTQYF
TRBJ2-3 TRBV12-3/TRBV12-4 CASNPLRYTDTQYF
TRBJ1-5 TRBV9 CASSLGDRGYQPQHF
TRBJ2-7 TRBV4-1 CASSPLGGSLYEQYF
TRBJ2-7 TRBV29-1 CSAGTYEQYF
TRBJ2-7 TRBV29-1 CSATTGAPLEQYF
TRBJ2-7 TRBV18 CASSLGAGQSYEQYF
TRBJ2-2 TRBV5-5 CASSLTGQGVAGELFF
TRBJ2-3 TRBV7-2 CASSPGNTQYF
TRBJ1-6 TRBV28 CASRPPTRYNSPLHF
TRBJ1-4 TRBV29-1 CSVEFGHSNEKLFF
TRBJ2-7 TRBV28 CASLPLPRYEQYF
TRBJ1-1 TRBV10-3 CAISQTGLEAFF
TRBJ2-2 TRBV27 CASSLTPGRTGELFF
TRBJ2-1 TRBV7-9 CASSQREF
TRBJ2-5 TRBV19 CASRGTGQETQYF
TRBJ2-5 TRBV29-1 CSVEEGRETQYF
TRBJ2-3 TRBV20-1 CSAASGTSGGGTQYF
TRBJ2-3 TRBV29-1 CSVWLGAGGDTQYF
TRBJ2-7 TRBV20-1 CSARGQATYEQYF
TRBJ2-7 TRBV7-3 CASSLGEGYEQYF
TRBJ1-5 TRBV5-1 CASSLGPGGNQPQHF
TRBJ1-6 TRBV27 CASSLGSRGGSPLHF
TRBJ1-5 TRBV20-1 CSASHVEGQPQHF
TRBJ1-1 TRBV29-1 CSVERGEAFF
TRBJ2-5 TRBV6-6 CASSLRPKYF
TRBJ2-1 TRBV10-3 CAISESNPGLAIYNEQFF
TRBJ1-1 TRBV5-1 CASSLKADTEAFF